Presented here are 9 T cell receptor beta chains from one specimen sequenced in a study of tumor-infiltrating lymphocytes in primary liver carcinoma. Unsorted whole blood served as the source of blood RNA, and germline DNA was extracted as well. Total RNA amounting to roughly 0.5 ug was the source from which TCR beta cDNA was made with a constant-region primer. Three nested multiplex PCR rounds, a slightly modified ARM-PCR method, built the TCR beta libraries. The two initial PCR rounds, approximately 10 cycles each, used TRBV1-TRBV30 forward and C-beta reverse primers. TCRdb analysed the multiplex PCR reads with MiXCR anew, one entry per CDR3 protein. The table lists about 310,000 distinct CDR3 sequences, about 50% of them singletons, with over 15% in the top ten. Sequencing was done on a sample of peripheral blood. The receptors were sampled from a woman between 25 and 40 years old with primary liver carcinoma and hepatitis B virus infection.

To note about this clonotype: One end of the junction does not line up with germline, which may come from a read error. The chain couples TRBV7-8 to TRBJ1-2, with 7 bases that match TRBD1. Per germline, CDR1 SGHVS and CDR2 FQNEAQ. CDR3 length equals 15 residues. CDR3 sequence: CASSLTTGVNCGYTF. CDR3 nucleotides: TGTGCCAGCAGCTTGACTACAGGGGTCAACTGTGGCTACACCTTC.

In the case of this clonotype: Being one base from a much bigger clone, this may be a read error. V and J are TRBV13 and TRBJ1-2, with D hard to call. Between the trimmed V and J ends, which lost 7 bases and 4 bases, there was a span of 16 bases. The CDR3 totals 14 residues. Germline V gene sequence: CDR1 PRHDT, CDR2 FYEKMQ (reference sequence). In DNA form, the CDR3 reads TGTGCCAGCAACTTGCCCCGGGGTTCCTATGGCTACACCTTC. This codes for CASNLPRGSYGYTF.

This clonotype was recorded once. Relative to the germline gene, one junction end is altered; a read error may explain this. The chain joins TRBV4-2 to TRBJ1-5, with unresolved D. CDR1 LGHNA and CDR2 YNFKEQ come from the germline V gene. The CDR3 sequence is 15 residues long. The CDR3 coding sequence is TGTGCTAGCAGCCGAGATATGACATTGGATCAGCCCCAGCATTTT. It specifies CASSRDMTLDQPQHF.

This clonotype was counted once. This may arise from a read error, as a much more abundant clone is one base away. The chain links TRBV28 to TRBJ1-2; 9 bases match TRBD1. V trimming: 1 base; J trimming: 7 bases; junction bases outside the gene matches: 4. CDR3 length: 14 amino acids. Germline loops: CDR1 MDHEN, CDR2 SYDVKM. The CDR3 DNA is TGTGCCAGCAGTTTATTGGGACAGGGATCTGGCTACACCTTC. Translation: CASSLLGQGSGYTF.

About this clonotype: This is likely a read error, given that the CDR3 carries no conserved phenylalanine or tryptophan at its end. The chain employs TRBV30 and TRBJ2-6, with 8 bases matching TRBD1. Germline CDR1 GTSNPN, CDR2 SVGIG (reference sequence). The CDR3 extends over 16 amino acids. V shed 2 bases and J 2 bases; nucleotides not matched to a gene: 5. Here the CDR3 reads CAWSQGALTGANVLTS. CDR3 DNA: TGTGCCTGGAGTCAGGGGGCACTTACTGGGGCCAACGTCCTGACTTCC.

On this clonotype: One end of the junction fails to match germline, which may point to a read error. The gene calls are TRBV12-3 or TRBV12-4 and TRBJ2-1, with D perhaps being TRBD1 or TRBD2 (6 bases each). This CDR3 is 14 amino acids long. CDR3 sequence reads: CASSRGLSYIEQFF. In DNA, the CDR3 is TGTGCCAGCAGTCGGGGGCTCTCCTACATTGAGCAGTTCTTC.

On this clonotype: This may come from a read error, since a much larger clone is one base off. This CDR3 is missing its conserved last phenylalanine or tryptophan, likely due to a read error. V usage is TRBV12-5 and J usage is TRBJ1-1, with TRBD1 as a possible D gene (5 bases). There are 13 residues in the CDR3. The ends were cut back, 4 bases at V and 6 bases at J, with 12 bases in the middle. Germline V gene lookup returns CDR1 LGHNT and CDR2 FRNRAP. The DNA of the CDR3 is TGTGCTAGTGGTTACTCAGGGTTCCCTGAAGCTTTCTCT. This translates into CASGYSGFPEAFS.

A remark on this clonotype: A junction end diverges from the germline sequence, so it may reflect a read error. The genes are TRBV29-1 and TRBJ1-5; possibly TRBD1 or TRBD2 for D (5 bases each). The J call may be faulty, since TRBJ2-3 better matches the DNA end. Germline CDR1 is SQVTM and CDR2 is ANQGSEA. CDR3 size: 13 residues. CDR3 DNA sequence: TGCGGCGTTCGGGACGACCCCAATCAGCCCCAGTATTTT. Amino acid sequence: CGVRDDPNQPQYF.

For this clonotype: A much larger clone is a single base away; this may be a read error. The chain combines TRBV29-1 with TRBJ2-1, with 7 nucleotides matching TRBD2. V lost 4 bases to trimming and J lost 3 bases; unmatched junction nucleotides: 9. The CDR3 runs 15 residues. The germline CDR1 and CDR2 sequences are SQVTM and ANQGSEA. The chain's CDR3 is CSVGLVGGFYNEQFF. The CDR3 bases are TGCAGCGTTGGACTAGTGGGAGGGTTCTACAATGAGCAGTTCTTC.